This passage covers 26 T cell receptor beta chains from one sample sequenced in a study of T-cell memory formation after mild COVID-19. In TCRdb, the 5' RACE reads were re-called with MiXCR into one record per CDR3 protein. The sample shows approximately 300,000 distinct CDR3 sequences, 7.5% to 9.5% of them seen only once. Sample: PBMCs or a T cell subset sorted from them (not recorded which). Receptors originate from a man aged 18 to 30 who had mild COVID-19 (a few samples of this study predate the infection). Cell type and time point are not known.

This clonotype was detected ten times or more. The CDR3 DNA follows: TGCGCCAGCAGCTTACCCCAGACCACAGATACGCAGTATTTT. It codes for CASSLPQTTDTQYF. This rearrangement joins TRBV5-1 to TRBJ2-3; D not certain. Between the trimmed V and J ends, which lost 2 bases and 2 bases, there was a span of 9 bases. Germline CDR1 reads SGHRS; CDR2 reads YFSETQ. The CDR3 extends over 14 amino acids.

This chain links TRBV19 with TRBJ1-5, with 9 bases identical to TRBD1. The germline V gene has CDR1 LNHDA and CDR2 SQIVND (reference sequence). This CDR3 has 16 amino acids. J was trimmed by 4 bases and V by 1 base; bases with no gene match: 5. CDR3 nucleotides: TGTGCCAGTAGTATAGTTACAGGGGGCCGTAATCAGCCCCAGCATTTT. Its protein is CASSIVTGGRNQPQHF.

This clonotype was observed many times. The chain carries TRBV5-1 and TRBJ2-1, with 9 bases aligning to TRBD2. The germline V gene encodes CDR1 SGHRS and CDR2 YFSETQ. With V trimmed by 0 bases and J by 8 bases, 9 bases remained unmatched. The CDR3 sequence is 16 residues long. As DNA, the CDR3 is TGCGCCAGCAGCTTGGCCAGGAGCGGGGGGCTGGATGAGCAGTTCTTC. It specifies CASSLARSGGLDEQFF.

This clonotype was counted many times. The rearrangement uses TRBV27 and TRBJ2-1; D remains unclear. Per the germline V gene, CDR1 is MNHEY and CDR2 is SMNVEV (reference sequence). The CDR3 totals 13 residues. V was clipped by 1 base and J by 0 bases, with 1 base between them. CDR3 loop: CASSLFSYNEQFF. The CDR3 DNA sequence: TGTGCCAGCAGTTTATTCTCCTACAATGAGCAGTTCTTC.

This clonotype was counted only a few times. The chain couples TRBV12-3 or TRBV12-4 to TRBJ2-5; TRBD1 might be the D (6 bases). V was pared by 7 bases and J by 5 bases, with 20 bases between. CDR3 size: 15 residues. The CDR3 DNA reads TGTGCCAGCACGACAGCTGAGGGGGTGGGGGAGACCCAGTACTTC. Its protein is CASTTAEGVGETQYF.

V usage is TRBV15 and J usage is TRBJ2-7; D possibly corresponds to TRBD1 (6 bases). The V end was cut by 1 base, the J end by 3 bases, with 16 bases between. Germline assignment: CDR1 LNHNV and CDR2 YYDKDF (reference sequence). CDR3 length: 16 amino acids. The CDR3 DNA reads TGTGCCACCAGCAGAGCCCTCTCGGGACACCACTACGAGCAGTACTTC. Its protein is CATSRALSGHHYEQYF.

This chain joins TRBV9 and TRBJ1-4, with D unclear. The V gene's germline CDR1 is SGDLS and CDR2 YYNGEE. V was cut by 1 base and J by 6 bases, with 10 bases left in between. This CDR3 comprises 14 residues. The CDR3 here is CASSVNSRDEKLFF. The CDR3 bases are TGTGCCAGCAGCGTAAACTCCCGGGATGAAAAACTGTTTTTT.

The V call is TRBV2, the J call TRBJ2-2; D may be TRBD1 (6 bases). Deletions cut 2 bases from V and 3 bases from J, with 10 bases between. This CDR3 comprises 15 residues. The germline CDR1 and CDR2 sequences are SNHLY and FYNNEI. This CDR3 reads CASSEHRDDTGELFF. Here the CDR3 DNA reads TGTGCCAGCAGTGAACACAGGGATGACACCGGGGAGCTGTTTTTT.

The CDR3: CSASQGNTEAFF. CDR3 in DNA: TGCAGTGCTAGCCAGGGGAACACTGAAGCTTTCTTT. V usage is TRBV20-1 and J usage is TRBJ1-1; D may be TRBD1 (5 bases). The CDR3 has 12 amino acids. From germline, CDR1 is DFQATT and CDR2 SNEGSKA (reference sequence). Trimming shortened V by 3 bases and J by 1 base, and 6 bases separated the two germline ends.

The sample holds many counts of this clonotype. Here the CDR3 DNA reads TGTGCCAGCCGGACTAGTCACACAGATACGCAGTATTTT. Residues: CASRTSHTDTQYF. V usage is TRBV5-6 and J usage is TRBJ2-3, with 7 bases identical to TRBD2. Germline trimming cut 7 bases from V and 2 bases from J; bases unmatched to any gene: 4. The CDR3 loop spans 13 amino acids. Germline values: CDR1 SGHDT, CDR2 YYEEEE. Variable domain in full (rest from reference TRBV5-6 and TRBJ2-3): DAGVTQSPTHLIKTRGQQVTLRCSPKSGHDTVSWYQQALGQGPQFIFQYYEEEERQRGNFPDRFSGHQFPNYSSELNVNALLLGDSALYLCASRTSHTDTQYFGPGTRLTVL.

The rearrangement links TRBV5-4 to TRBJ2-7; no clear D gene. The CDR3 consists of 12 residues. Trimming removed 2 bases from V and 7 bases from J, with 10 bases in between. CDR1 SGHNT and CDR2 YYREEE come from the germline V gene (reference sequence). For the CDR3, the DNA is TGTGCCAGCAGCTTTTACCCTATGGAGCAGTACTTC. Protein sequence: CASSFYPMEQYF.

V is TRBV12-3 or TRBV12-4 and J is TRBJ2-1; perhaps D is TRBD1 or TRBD2 (5 bases each). CDR3 size: 14 residues. Trimming took off 3 bases at V and 2 bases at J, with 8 bases between the two ends. The CDR3 DNA reads as TGTGCCAGCAGTTTGACGGGACCCTACAATGAGCAGTTCTTC. Protein sequence: CASSLTGPYNEQFF.

There are a few counts of this clonotype. The genes are TRBV29-1 and TRBJ2-2, with TRBD1 as a possible D gene (6 bases). This CDR3 contains 14 residues. Trimming shortened V by 2 bases and J by 1 base, and 8 bases separated the two germline ends. Germline V CDR1 and CDR2: SQVTM, ANQGSEA. For the CDR3, the DNA is TGCAGCGTTGAACGGGACATGAACACCGGGGAGCTGTTTTTT. Its translation is CSVERDMNTGELFF.

This clonotype came up many times. This chain uses TRBV7-3 with TRBJ2-2, with unresolved D. V dropped 6 bases and J dropped 4 bases, with 6 bases sitting between them. In germline, CDR1 is SGHTA, CDR2 FQGTGA. The length of the CDR3 is 12 residues. The CDR3 reads CASSSTTGELFF. Here the CDR3 DNA reads TGTGCCAGCAGTTCTACCACCGGGGAGCTGTTTTTT. The full variable domain, with the rest looked up from reference TRBV7-3 and TRBJ2-2, is GAGVSQTPSNKVTEKGKYVELRCDPISGHTALYWYRQSLGQGPEFLIYFQGTGAADDSGLPNDRFFAVRPEGSVSTLKIQRTERGDSAVYLCASSSTTGELFFGEGSRLTVL.

In this sample, this clonotype turned up a few times. CDR3 in DNA: TGTGCCAGCAGGACCCTCGGGGACCAGCCCCAGCATTTT. Translating gives CASRTLGDQPQHF. V usage is TRBV6-2 or TRBV6-3 and J usage is TRBJ1-5; possible D gene TRBD1, 5 bases. V lost 6 bases to trimming and J lost 7 bases, with 13 bases between them. CDR3 length: 13 amino acids. The germline gives CDR1 MNHEY, CDR2 SVGEGT.

The J gene is TRBJ1-6, the V gene TRBV7-8; a weak D match, TRBD1 (5 bases). The V end was cut by 5 bases, the J end by 7 bases, with 9 bases between. CDR3 size: 13 residues. CDR1 is SGHVS, CDR2 FQNEAQ, per germline. The CDR3 DNA reads TGTGCCAGCAGCACCGAGGGGAATTCACCCCTCCACTTT. It encodes CASSTEGNSPLHF.

This clonotype occurred a few times. The gene calls are TRBV11-2 and TRBJ2-7; D possibly matches TRBD1 or TRBD2 (5 bases each). The length of the CDR3 is 15 residues. Trimming stripped 1 base from V and 3 bases from J, with 13 bases between. Germline V gene sequence: CDR1 SGHAT, CDR2 FQNNGV. The CDR3, as DNA: TGTGCCAGCAGCTTAGGGTTTGGGACGGACTACGAGCAGTACTTC. It translates to CASSLGFGTDYEQYF.

This clonotype was seen a handful of times. The chain uses TRBV20-1 and TRBJ2-3; no firm D call. CDR1 is DFQATT, CDR2 SNEGSKA, per germline (reference sequence). This CDR3 is built from 11 residues. DNA for the CDR3: TGCAGCCCATGGTGGGCAGATACGCAGTATTTT. Translating gives CSPWWADTQYF.

This clonotype was seen many times. The chain links TRBV20-1 to TRBJ2-7, with 14 bases that match TRBD2. Per germline, CDR1 DFQATT and CDR2 SNEGSKA (reference sequence). The ends lost 1 base at V and 7 bases at J; junction bases unmatched: 3. The CDR3 sequence is 14 residues long. The CDR3 nucleotides read TGCAGTGCTAGAGGCGGACTAGCGGGGGGTGAGCAGTACTTC. Translation gives CSARGGLAGGEQYF.

This clonotype showed up many times. V gene TRBV29-1 combines with J gene TRBJ2-3; the D is unclear. Between the trimmed V and J ends, which lost 0 bases and 4 bases, there was a span of 8 bases. The CDR3 spans 13 residues. The V gene's germline CDR1 is SQVTM and CDR2 ANQGSEA. The CDR3 DNA reads as TGCAGCGTTGAAGAAGGAAGTTCAGATACGCAGTATTTT. It encodes CSVEEGSSDTQYF.

This clonotype was seen a few times. This chain uses TRBV20-1 with TRBJ2-7; D may be TRBD2 (6 bases). V was shortened by 1 base and J by 6 bases, with 10 bases between the two germline ends. The CDR3 covers 12 residues. Germline lookup yields CDR1 DFQATT and CDR2 SNEGSKA (reference sequence). The CDR3 coding sequence is TGCAGTGCTAGAGGGGCGGGGATCGAGCAGTACTTC. It encodes CSARGAGIEQYF.

The chain uses TRBV15 and TRBJ2-2; 9 positions match TRBD1. The CDR3 covers 15 residues. V trimming: 0 bases; J trimming: 6 bases; junction bases outside the gene matches: 2. Germline V gives CDR1 LNHNV, CDR2 YYDKDF (reference sequence). DNA of the CDR3: TGTGCCACCAGCAGAGAAAGACAGGGGGCCGGGGAGCTGTTTTTT. Encoded protein: CATSRERQGAGELFF.

This clonotype appeared a few times. The chain combines TRBV20-1 with TRBJ1-5; D is uncertain. The germline V gene encodes CDR1 DFQATT and CDR2 SNEGSKA (reference sequence). V was trimmed by 5 bases and J by 5 bases, leaving 10 bases between them. The CDR3 covers 12 residues. The CDR3 protein is CSAGQRDQPQHF. The CDR3 nucleotides are TGCAGTGCTGGTCAACGCGATCAGCCCCAGCATTTT.

The chain employs TRBV10-3 and TRBJ1-1; the match to TRBD1 covers 10 bases. The CDR3 is 14 amino acids. Unmatched junction bases numbered 8, after V lost 6 bases and J lost 7 bases. In germline, CDR1 is ENHRY, CDR2 SYGVKD. The CDR3 spells CAIRERQGADEAFF. CDR3 DNA sequence: TGTGCCATCAGGGAAAGACAGGGGGCTGATGAAGCTTTCTTT.

This clonotype showed up many times. The V and J genes are TRBV24-1 and TRBJ1-5; possibly TRBD1 for D (5 bases). CDR1 and CDR2 from the germline V gene are KGHDR and SFDVKD. The V and J ends lost 6 bases and 2 bases respectively, with 7 bases between them. This CDR3 region has 13 residues. CDR3 DNA: TGTGCCACCAGTCCGGGGGGCAATCAGCCCCAGCATTTT. Translating it yields CATSPGGNQPQHF.

The chain recombines TRBV7-3 with TRBJ1-2, with 7 positions matching TRBD1. Trimming removed 5 bases from V and 4 bases from J; junction bases left unmatched: 13. CDR1 is SGHTA and CDR2 is FQGTGA in the germline V gene. The CDR3 has 16 amino acids. The CDR3 nucleotides read TGTGCCAGCAGCCCTACTTCTGGACAGGTTCCCTATGGCTACACCTTC. It translates to CASSPTSGQVPYGYTF.